The next 4 T cell receptor beta chains were all read from a single sample in a study of control samples from healthy donors and cancer patients. Clones were read by immunoSEQ multiplex PCR, and TCRdb kept only the in-frame ones, dropping some. The sample holds tens of thousands of clones; roughly 84% are singletons and the top ten take over 30%. Material: PBMCs. These receptors came from a man in his 70s with lung cancer.

J is TRBJ1-2 and V is TRBV5-4, with 7 bases that match TRBD1. Trimming removed 5 bases from V and 6 bases from J; junction bases left unmatched: 7. CDR1 is SGHNT, CDR2 YYREEE, per germline (reference sequence). This CDR3 has 13 residues. CDR3 sequence reads: CASRGGQENGYTF. DNA of the CDR3: TGTGCCAGCAGGGGTGGACAGGAGAATGGCTACACCTTC.

The rearrangement links TRBV5-8 to TRBJ1-4; D remains unclear. CDR3 length equals 15 residues. V was pared by 4 bases and J by 0 bases, with 10 bases between. The germline CDR1 and CDR2 sequences are SGHTS and YDEGEE. The CDR3 DNA is TGTGCCAGCAGCCCCTTAGGAACAACTAATGAAAAACTGTTTTTT. This codes for CASSPLGTTNEKLFF.

J is TRBJ2-7 and V is TRBV27; D tentatively reads TRBD1 or TRBD2 (5 bases each). Trimming removed 6 bases from V and 4 bases from J, with 16 bases in between. The CDR3 has 14 residues. The germline V gene encodes CDR1 MNHEY and CDR2 SMNVEV (reference sequence). CDR3 region: CASRGVGVWYEQYF. As DNA, the CDR3 is TGTGCCAGCAGGGGGGTCGGGGTATGGTACGAGCAGTACTTC.

CDR3 DNA: TGTGCCAGCAGCATCCCCCACATCAGTTATGGCTACACCTTC. Amino acids: CASSIPHISYGYTF. The chain carries TRBV12-1 and TRBJ1-2; TRBD1, the table's D call, was not compared with the DNA. TRBV12-1 is described as a pseudogene. The CDR3 length is 14 residues.